Listed below are T cell receptor beta chains from one sample, sequenced in a study of T cells in Graves' hyperthyroidism and ophthalmopathy. Using its own MiXCR run on the multiplex PCR reads, TCRdb lists one record per CDR3 protein. Of approximately 560,000 distinct CDR3 sequences listed, 15% to 18% are singletons. The sample was blood. Receptors were obtained from a woman in her 30s with Graves' hyperthyroidism. Each CDR3 is given with its conserved first and last residue. A D gene is named only where the DNA matches it firmly. Clone size is given for some rows only: seen once, a few or many times, or a class if the clone is expanded.

clone size	D gene	V gene	J gene	CDR3 DNA	CDR3 protein
many	.	TRBV15	TRBJ2-3	TGTGCCACCAGCACAGGGGGGTCCGAAGCAGATACGCAGTATTTT	CATSTGGSEADTQYF
few	TRBD2	TRBV12-3/TRBV12-4	TRBJ2-7	TGTGCCAGCAGTCTAGCGGAGGGATCCTACGAGCAGTACTTC	CASSLAEGSYEQYF
many	.	TRBV30	TRBJ2-1	TGTGCCTGGAGTGTAAAGGGGAATGAGCAGTTCTTC	CAWSVKGNEQFF
.	TRBD2	TRBV27	TRBJ2-7	TGTGCCAGCAGTTTACTAGCGGGACAGTACGAGCAGTACTTC	CASSLLAGQYEQYF
many	.	TRBV6-1	TRBJ2-1	TGTGCCAGCAGTGAATTCCTCTTCCGACAGAGCTCCTACAATGAGCAGTTCTTC	CASSEFLFRQSSYNEQFF
many	TRBD2	TRBV5-6	TRBJ2-3	TGTGCCAGCAGCGAATTAGCGGGAGTGTCAGATACGCAGTATTTT	CASSELAGVSDTQYF
.	.	TRBV9	TRBJ2-5	TGTGCCAGCAGCGTAGGAGGGACCCCCCAGGAGACCCAGTACTTC	CASSVGGTPQETQYF
many	TRBD1	TRBV28	TRBJ1-1	TGTGCCAGCAGTGACACAGGGGTGGGAACTGAAGCTTTCTTT	CASSDTGVGTEAFF
many	.	TRBV7-2	TRBJ2-7	TGTGCCAGCAGCCCAGGGTACGGCGGAACCTACGAGCAGTACTTC	CASSPGYGGTYEQYF
few	.	TRBV20-1	TRBJ1-5	TGCAGTGCTTGCGGGACTGACAATCAGCCCCAGCATTTT	CSACGTDNQPQHF
many	.	TRBV7-3	TRBJ2-1	TGTGCCAGCAGCTTACAGGGTGGGCCTTACAATGAGCAGTTCTTC	CASSLQGGPYNEQFF
.	.	TRBV9	TRBJ2-1	TGTGCCAGCAGTAGGGGAGTCGGGTCCTACAATGAGCAGTTCTTC	CASSRGVGSYNEQFF
many	.	TRBV20-1	TRBJ2-3	TGCAGTGTACACCCCGGGACTAGCACAGATACGCAGTATTTT	CSVHPGTSTDTQYF
.	.	TRBV12-3/TRBV12-4	TRBJ2-7	TGTGCCAGCAGTTATGGGACCGAACCCTACGAGCAGTACTTC	CASSYGTEPYEQYF
many	.	TRBV27	TRBJ2-1	TGTGCCAGCAGTCTACGGGATTCCCTCGGCAATGAGCAGTTCTTC	CASSLRDSLGNEQFF
.	.	TRBV27	TRBJ2-7	TGTGCCAGCAGTCGTCAATGGGGCGCTCCCTACGAGCAGTACTTC	CASSRQWGAPYEQYF
few	TRBD2	TRBV20-1	TRBJ2-3	TGCAGTGCTAGAGCCCTAGCGGGGGGCGCAGATACGCAGTATTTT	CSARALAGGADTQYF
many	.	TRBV6-6	TRBJ2-1	TGTGCCAGCAGTTACACCAGGGAGAGGGGGTATACATGGTACGGTGAGCAGTTCTTC	CASSYTRERGYTWYGEQFF
few	TRBD2	TRBV11-2	TRBJ2-6	TGTGCCAGCAGCCCACTAGGGCTGCGGGGGGCAGGTGGGGCCAACGTCCTGACTTTC	CASSPLGLRGAGGANVLTF
many	TRBD1	TRBV9	TRBJ2-7	TGTGCCAGCAGCTCCGGGGGACAGGGACACGAGCAGTACTTC	CASSSGGQGHEQYF
many	.	TRBV3-1	TRBJ1-1	TGTGCCAGCAGCCAAGAGGACAGTTACACTGAAGCTTTCTTT	CASSQEDSYTEAFF
.	.	TRBV28	TRBJ1-5	TGTGCCAGCAGTTTATCTGGCAGGGTGGGCAATCAGCCCCAGCATTTT	CASSLSGRVGNQPQHF